This T cell receptor (beta chain) stems from a study of cytomegalovirus exposure and HLA in healthy donors. Study-wide results and limits: Segments of the TCR beta V type were, in most cases, productive about 87% or about 30% of the time in an earlier analysis.

Vbeta (60) and Jbeta (13) primers were used in the PCR. Under the authors' procedure: Tens of millions of unique TCR beta chains, roughly 11 million of them shared, were counted by a later analysis. TCRdb's copy holds only in-frame clones and misses some; the assay was immunoSEQ multiplex PCR. That table supplies the V and J calls and clone size; D and trimming were determined from the DNA. The sample carries roughly 100,000 clones, approximately 72% recorded once. Germline assignment: CDR1 SGHRS and CDR2 YFSETQ. V was pared by 4 bases and J by 1 base, with 8 bases between. The CDR3 sequence is 13 residues long. Regarding this clone: The antigen is not known.

The sequence derives from a man aged 30-40 years in good health and CMV-seronegative. This chain connects TRBV5-1 to TRBJ1-1; D is undetermined. The source material was PBMCs. The CDR3 loop is CASSRDSNTEAFF. CDR3 nucleotide sequence: TGCGCCAGCAGCCGAGACTCGAACACTGAAGCTTTCTTT.